This is a list of T cell receptor beta chains from one sample in a study of blood T cell repertoires in COVID-19. Clones were sequenced by immunoSEQ multiplex PCR, and TCRdb holds only the in-frame ones, with some missing. Counted here are more than 200,000 clones, around four fifths occurring once; the ten biggest clones make up approximately 2.6%. Sequencing input: peripheral blood. The receptors were sampled from a woman between 65 and 79 years old with active or convalescent COVID-19. Each CDR3 is given with its conserved first and last residue. A D gene is named only where the DNA matches it firmly. Part of the rows lack a size; the others show once, few, many or a class for expanded clones.

D gene: .; V gene: TRBV5-6; J gene: TRBJ2-5; clone size: .; CDR3 protein: CASSLGSRYPGETQYF
D gene: .; V gene: TRBV28; J gene: TRBJ1-6; clone size: .; CDR3 protein: CASSPLRSPLHF
D gene: .; V gene: TRBV3-1/TRBV3-2; J gene: TRBJ1-4; clone size: .; CDR3 protein: CASSQFRPGLCEKLFF
D gene: TRBD1; V gene: TRBV5-4; J gene: TRBJ1-1; clone size: .; CDR3 protein: CASSPTGTPEAFF
D gene: .; V gene: TRBV5-1; J gene: TRBJ2-3; clone size: .; CDR3 protein: CASSLDRVEDTQYF
D gene: TRBD2; V gene: TRBV4-3; J gene: TRBJ2-1; clone size: .; CDR3 protein: CASSLGLAGTDEQFF
D gene: TRBD2; V gene: TRBV15; J gene: TRBJ2-7; clone size: .; CDR3 protein: CATSREVRAGGPYEQYF
D gene: TRBD1; V gene: TRBV7-2; J gene: TRBJ2-7; clone size: .; CDR3 protein: CASSLGQGVTYEQYF
D gene: TRBD2; V gene: TRBV5-1; J gene: TRBJ2-3; clone size: .; CDR3 protein: CASRTGLAGSDTQYF
D gene: .; V gene: TRBV11-2; J gene: TRBJ2-1; clone size: few; CDR3 protein: CASSRAPGDRPYNEQFF
D gene: .; V gene: TRBV3-1/TRBV3-2; J gene: TRBJ2-1; clone size: .; CDR3 protein: CASSQEGRGTFGNEQFF
D gene: TRBD2; V gene: TRBV3-1/TRBV3-2; J gene: TRBJ2-7; clone size: .; CDR3 protein: CASSPAGALTYEQYF
D gene: TRBD2; V gene: TRBV7-9; J gene: TRBJ2-2; clone size: once; CDR3 protein: CASNQGLARNTGELFF
D gene: .; V gene: TRBV18; J gene: TRBJ1-1; clone size: .; CDR3 protein: CASSPGGVRKNTEAFF
D gene: .; V gene: TRBV5-1; J gene: TRBJ2-2; clone size: .; CDR3 protein: CASTSTNRVGELFF
D gene: TRBD1; V gene: TRBV29-1; J gene: TRBJ2-3; clone size: .; CDR3 protein: CSTGQGTDTQYF
D gene: TRBD1; V gene: TRBV28; J gene: TRBJ2-7; clone size: .; CDR3 protein: CASSSAGGPTYEQYF
D gene: TRBD2; V gene: TRBV19; J gene: TRBJ2-4; clone size: .; CDR3 protein: CASSSQRGNIQYF
D gene: TRBD2; V gene: TRBV5-1; J gene: TRBJ2-1; clone size: .; CDR3 protein: CASSLPGLAGTSEQFF
D gene: .; V gene: TRBV3-1/TRBV3-2; J gene: TRBJ2-1; clone size: .; CDR3 protein: CASSRAVGGADEQFF
D gene: TRBD1; V gene: TRBV11-2; J gene: TRBJ1-6; clone size: .; CDR3 protein: CASSLGTGSSYNSPLHF
D gene: .; V gene: TRBV13; J gene: TRBJ1-1; clone size: .; CDR3 protein: CASSLDRNTEAFF
D gene: .; V gene: TRBV5-1; J gene: TRBJ2-7; clone size: .; CDR3 protein: CASSPGFYEQYF
D gene: .; V gene: TRBV6-4; J gene: TRBJ2-6; clone size: .; CDR3 protein: CASSSNAAGANVLTF
D gene: TRBD1; V gene: TRBV4-2; J gene: TRBJ1-2; clone size: .; CDR3 protein: CASSQARAPGTGGYTF
D gene: TRBD1; V gene: TRBV5-1; J gene: TRBJ2-5; clone size: .; CDR3 protein: CASTQTGGGETQYF
D gene: TRBD2; V gene: TRBV5-4; J gene: TRBJ2-3; clone size: .; CDR3 protein: CASSLNVGGPRFTDTQYF
D gene: .; V gene: TRBV7-6; J gene: TRBJ2-7; clone size: once; CDR3 protein: CASSLVAASSYEQYF
D gene: .; V gene: TRBV4-1; J gene: TRBJ2-5; clone size: .; CDR3 protein: CASSFQAGPEETQYF
D gene: .; V gene: TRBV6-1; J gene: TRBJ1-5; clone size: .; CDR3 protein: CASSEARAGNQPQHF
D gene: TRBD1; V gene: TRBV5-1; J gene: TRBJ1-4; clone size: .; CDR3 protein: CASSLIEGAGEKLFF
D gene: .; V gene: TRBV7-2; J gene: TRBJ2-6; clone size: once; CDR3 protein: CASSFRSGTGANVLTF
D gene: TRBD1; V gene: TRBV7-2; J gene: TRBJ1-1; clone size: once; CDR3 protein: CASSLDRDTEAFF
D gene: .; V gene: TRBV18; J gene: TRBJ1-4; clone size: .; CDR3 protein: CASSPQSYEKLFF
D gene: .; V gene: TRBV25-1; J gene: TRBJ1-1; clone size: .; CDR3 protein: CASSNVGGYTEAFF
D gene: TRBD2; V gene: TRBV10-3; J gene: TRBJ2-3; clone size: .; CDR3 protein: CAISESLAGATSTDTQYF
D gene: TRBD1; V gene: TRBV6-5; J gene: TRBJ2-7; clone size: .; CDR3 protein: CASSYGQGAHEQYF
D gene: TRBD1; V gene: TRBV30; J gene: TRBJ2-2; clone size: once; CDR3 protein: CAWSVRFGQGYTGELFF
D gene: .; V gene: TRBV18; J gene: TRBJ1-4; clone size: .; CDR3 protein: CASSEGRVRANEKLFF
D gene: TRBD2; V gene: TRBV27; J gene: TRBJ2-5; clone size: .; CDR3 protein: CASSTQLTSGRGRETQYF
D gene: .; V gene: TRBV28; J gene: TRBJ1-4; clone size: .; CDR3 protein: CASSFHGKLFF
D gene: TRBD1; V gene: TRBV29-1; J gene: TRBJ1-2; clone size: .; CDR3 protein: CSASDRANYGYTF
D gene: .; V gene: TRBV6-5; J gene: TRBJ1-6; clone size: few; CDR3 protein: CASRSGGSYNSPLHF
D gene: TRBD1; V gene: TRBV7-9; J gene: TRBJ1-5; clone size: .; CDR3 protein: CASSLGEDRAQPQHF
D gene: .; V gene: TRBV5-5; J gene: TRBJ1-1; clone size: .; CDR3 protein: CASSFVAANTEAFF
D gene: .; V gene: TRBV6-5; J gene: TRBJ1-2; clone size: .; CDR3 protein: CASSWGDGNYGYTF
D gene: TRBD1; V gene: TRBV19; J gene: TRBJ1-2; clone size: .; CDR3 protein: CASSVQGDYGYTF
D gene: TRBD2; V gene: TRBV5-1; J gene: TRBJ2-5; clone size: .; CDR3 protein: CASSFAGGETQYF
D gene: TRBD1; V gene: TRBV18; J gene: TRBJ1-2; clone size: .; CDR3 protein: CASSPIQGQGAFGYTF
D gene: .; V gene: TRBV4-3; J gene: TRBJ1-2; clone size: .; CDR3 protein: CASSHLQRTPYGYTF
D gene: .; V gene: TRBV5-8; J gene: TRBJ1-3; clone size: once; CDR3 protein: CASSLQGWGNTIYF
D gene: TRBD1; V gene: TRBV6-5; J gene: TRBJ1-5; clone size: .; CDR3 protein: CASSYRGRGEPQHF
D gene: .; V gene: TRBV10-1; J gene: TRBJ2-1; clone size: .; CDR3 protein: CASSESKRGTFNEQFF
D gene: TRBD2; V gene: TRBV7-2; J gene: TRBJ2-1; clone size: .; CDR3 protein: CASSRTSGALYNEQFF
D gene: .; V gene: TRBV30; J gene: TRBJ1-6; clone size: .; CDR3 protein: CAWSGGKLSSYNSPLHF
D gene: TRBD1; V gene: TRBV3-1/TRBV3-2; J gene: TRBJ1-2; clone size: .; CDR3 protein: CASSHDDRAAGYTF
D gene: TRBD2; V gene: TRBV7-2; J gene: TRBJ2-1; clone size: .; CDR3 protein: CASSLGELAGGSGFF
D gene: TRBD2; V gene: TRBV7-9; J gene: TRBJ2-1; clone size: few; CDR3 protein: CASSLGTRSSQFF
D gene: .; V gene: TRBV4-2; J gene: TRBJ1-1; clone size: .; CDR3 protein: CASSQGGEYTEAFF